These T cell receptor beta chains were read from a single sample in a study of identical twins. TCRdb passed the 5' RACE reads through MiXCR, listing each CDR3 protein once. In the table there are approximately 190,000 distinct CDR3 sequences, about 16% of which are singletons. The sample also formed part of further work on T cells expressing NK-cell markers.

The sample was CD8+ T cells sorted from blood. The receptor source for this set is a woman under 30 in good health. Both conserved end residues are part of each CDR3. The D gene is left open where the match is weak. Some rows mark clone size as missing; the rest say once, few, many or name a class of expanded clone.

cdr3_nt cdr3_aa j_call d_call clone_size cdr3_length v_call
TGTGCCAGCAGCCCCGGACTACCCCCCGAGCAGTACTTC CASSPGLPPEQYF TRBJ2-7 - few 13 TRBV7-9
TGTGCCAGCAGCAGAGCGGGGGCCTACAATGAGCAGTTCTTC CASSRAGAYNEQFF TRBJ2-1 TRBD2 many 14 TRBV6-1
TGTGCCAGCAGTTTCGGGATTACCTACGAGCAGTACTTC CASSFGITYEQYF TRBJ2-7 - - 13 TRBV27
TGCGCCAGCAGCTTTAGACAGGAAGGAGATGAGCAGTTCTTC CASSFRQEGDEQFF TRBJ2-1 - - 14 TRBV5-1
TGTGCCAGCTGGGGACAGTCAGCCGAGAACACTGAAGCTTTCTTT CASWGQSAENTEAFF TRBJ1-1 TRBD1 - 15 TRBV6-1
TGTGCCTCGACGGTGACTAGCACAGATACGCAGTATTTT CASTVTSTDTQYF TRBJ2-3 - few 13 TRBV10-3
TGTGCCAGCTCACCACGTGGAGGGGGGAGGACTGAAGCTTTCTTT CASSPRGGGRTEAFF TRBJ1-1 - few 15 TRBV18
TGTGCCAGCAGTTACTCGAGGGACAGCTACAATCAGCCCCAGCATTTT CASSYSRDSYNQPQHF TRBJ1-5 TRBD1 - 16 TRBV6-5
TGTGCCAGCAGCGACTGGAGGAAAAACATTCAGTACTTC CASSDWRKNIQYF TRBJ2-4 - few 13 TRBV7-9
TGTGCCGGAGGGGGTTTGGTGAGCTACACCTTC CAGGGLVSYTF TRBJ1-2 - few 11 TRBV12-3/TRBV12-4
TGTGCCAGCAGTATAGGGGACAGGATCTACAATGAGCAGTTCTTC CASSIGDRIYNEQFF TRBJ2-1 TRBD1 few 15 TRBV27
TGTGCCAGCAGCTTAGTGGGACAGGGCTGGGGCTACACCTTC CASSLVGQGWGYTF TRBJ1-2 TRBD1 - 14 TRBV7-8
TGTGCCCTGCGATTCAGGGCCGGGGAGCAGTTCTTC CALRFRAGEQFF TRBJ2-1 - few 12 TRBV30